Below, 18 T cell receptor beta chains from the same sample are listed, as sequenced in a study of cytomegalovirus exposure and HLA in healthy donors. Amplification used 60 Vbeta primers and 13 Jbeta primers. Profiled with immunoSEQ multiplex PCR; TCRdb holds only in-frame clones, not every one. The sample gives fewer than 200,000 clones, 60% to 80% of which show up once; approximately 2.5% is in the top ten. The material sequenced was PBMCs. These receptors originate from a man aged 60 to 69 in good health and CMV-seronegative.

The chain carries TRBV6-1 and TRBJ1-5, with TRBD1 matching 8 bases. The V gene end was trimmed by 8 bases and the J gene end by 4 bases; junction bases not matched to a gene: 4. The germline V gene encodes CDR1 MNHNS and CDR2 SASEGT. The CDR3 runs 13 residues. The CDR3 reads CASSDRGNQPQHF. In DNA form, the CDR3 reads TGTGCCAGCTCCGACAGGGGAAATCAGCCCCAGCATTTT.

J is TRBJ1-4 and V is TRBV4-3; 8 bases line up with TRBD1. CDR3 length: 17 amino acids. Germline CDR1 and CDR2: LGHNA and YSLEER. Germline trimming cut 0 bases from V and 0 bases from J; bases unmatched to any gene: 3. CDR3 DNA sequence: TGCGCCAGCAGCCAAGATCCGACAGGGGCAACTAATGAAAAACTGTTTTTT. It codes for CASSQDPTGATNEKLFF.

With respect to this clone: An end of the junction differs from the germline gene, which may be a read error. V gene TRBV7-9 combines with J gene TRBJ1-4, with D maybe TRBD1 (5 bases). The CDR3 loop spans 16 amino acids. CDR1 is SEHNR, CDR2 FQNEAQ, per germline (reference sequence). The CDR3 DNA reads TGTTCCAGCAGCCCTAGCGCGGGACGGAGGGGTGAAAAACTGTTTTTT. This translates into CSSSPSAGRRGEKLFF. Variable domain in full (rest from reference TRBV7-9 and TRBJ1-4): DTGVSQNPRHKITKRGQNVTFRCDPISEHNRLYWYRQTLGQGPEFLTYFQNEAQLEKSRLLSDRFSAERPKGSFSTLEIQRTEQGDSAMYLCSSSPSAGRRGEKLFFGSGTQLSVL.

In nucleotides, the CDR3 is TGTGCCATCGCCCCCGGGACAGGGGTCGACGAGCAGTACTTC. Its protein product is CAIAPGTGVDEQYF. The V gene is TRBV10-3, the J gene TRBJ2-7; the match to TRBD1 covers 10 bases. The CDR3 is 14 amino acids. The junction had 9 bases not matched to a gene; V was cut back by 8 bases and J by 5 bases. Germline V gene lookup returns CDR1 ENHRY and CDR2 SYGVKD.

The CDR3 protein is CASSQSEGLAGVSYNEQFF. The DNA of the CDR3 is TGCGCCAGCAGCCAATCAGAAGGACTAGCGGGAGTGTCCTACAATGAGCAGTTCTTC. V gene TRBV4-1 combines with J gene TRBJ2-1; 13 bases are shared with TRBD2. J lost 1 base, V lost 2 bases, and 8 bases had no gene match. The CDR3 sequence is 19 residues long. Germline assignment: CDR1 MGHRA and CDR2 YSYEKL.

The chain joins TRBV14 to TRBJ2-1; the D gene is possibly TRBD1 (7 bases). The CDR3 totals 18 residues. With 3 bases removed from V and 9 bases from J, the gap between germline ends came to 27 bases. Germline V gene sequence: CDR1 SGHDN, CDR2 FVKESK. The chain's CDR3 is CASSQKGADTSRRVEQFF. DNA of the CDR3: TGTGCCAGCAGCCAGAAGGGGGCGGATACTAGTAGGAGGGTTGAGCAGTTCTTC.

This chain connects TRBV10-3 to TRBJ1-1; 8 nucleotides match TRBD1. The J segment lost 0 bases and the V segment lost 9 bases, leaving 3 bases of the junction unmatched. The germline CDR1 and CDR2 sequences are ENHRY and SYGVKD. The CDR3 consists of 13 residues. The CDR3 region has the DNA TGTGCCATTGGACAGGGATTGAACACTGAAGCTTTCTTT. This encodes CAIGQGLNTEAFF.

With regard to this clone: A junction boundary mismatches the germline segment, possibly from a read error. The J gene is TRBJ1-2, the V gene TRBV5-1; D is unresolved. The CDR3 is 14 amino acids. Germline V lookup: CDR1 SGHRS, CDR2 YFSETQ. The CDR3: CASSLGASNYGYPF. For the CDR3, the DNA is TGCGCCAGCAGCTTGGGAGCGAGTAACTATGGCTACCCCTTC.

The chain employs TRBV18 and TRBJ1-4; D is ambiguous. This CDR3 comprises 15 residues. V was shortened by 3 bases and J by 3 bases, with 11 bases between the two germline ends. Germline CDR1 KGHSH, CDR2 LQKENI. The CDR3 reads CASSPTVRANEKLFF. The CDR3 DNA reads as TGTGCCAGCTCACCCACCGTGAGGGCTAATGAAAAACTGTTTTTT.

CDR3 DNA: TGTGCCAGTAGTATAGTAGTCAGGGGGCCTGACGCTGAAGCTTTCTTT. It specifies CASSIVVRGPDAEAFF. The chain couples TRBV19 to TRBJ1-1; 8 bases line up with TRBD1. The CDR3 totals 16 residues. J lost 6 bases, V lost 1 base, and 10 bases had no gene match. Per the germline V gene, CDR1 is LNHDA and CDR2 is SQIVND (reference sequence).

This chain connects TRBV29-1 to TRBJ2-1; TRBD1 agrees at 9 bases. CDR3 length: 16 amino acids. After removal of 7 bases from V and 7 bases from J, the junction contained 17 bases not matched to a gene. The germline CDR1 and CDR2 sequences are SQVTM and ANQGSEA. CDR3 region: CSDVPGQGMGVNEQFF. The CDR3 DNA is TGCAGCGACGTCCCGGGACAGGGAATGGGAGTTAATGAGCAGTTCTTC.

This clone was seen only a few times. The gene calls are TRBV21-1 and TRBJ1-1; the D segment call TRBD1 is taken from the table without a DNA check. TRBV21-1 is classified as a pseudogene. The CDR3 consists of 18 residues. CDR3 coding DNA: TGTGCCAGCAGCAACCCACGGAAGGGGGCCAGATTGAACACTGAAGCTTTCTTT. Its protein product is CASSNPRKGARLNTEAFF.

This clone has more than one count but fewer than ten. The chain recombines TRBV5-1 with TRBJ2-7; TRBD1 might be the D (6 bases). The CDR3 is 17 residues long. Germline V gives CDR1 SGHRS, CDR2 YFSETQ. The ends were cut back, 0 bases at V and 2 bases at J, with 18 bases in the middle. CDR3 in DNA: TGCGCCAGCAGCTTGGCTGATTTGGGGACATTGACCTACGAGCAGTACTTC. This encodes CASSLADLGTLTYEQYF.

As DNA, the CDR3 is TGCAGCGTTGTACAGGGTAATGGCTACACCTTC. Translation gives CSVVQGNGYTF. J is TRBJ1-2 and V is TRBV29-1; tentatively, D is TRBD1 (6 bases). The CDR3 has 11 amino acids. CDR1 is SQVTM, CDR2 ANQGSEA, per germline. V lost 4 bases to trimming and J lost 6 bases, with 9 bases between them.

The J gene is TRBJ2-7, the V gene TRBV5-5, with 12 bases aligning to TRBD1. This CDR3 contains 15 residues. Germline-derived CDR1 and CDR2 are SGHKS and YYEKEE (reference sequence). J gave up 3 bases and V 4 bases, and 5 bases lay outside the gene matches. The CDR3 reads CASSVGQGAYYEQYF. The CDR3 DNA is TGTGCCAGCAGCGTGGGACAGGGGGCCTACTACGAGCAGTACTTC.

A remark on this clone: The junction shows a germline mismatch at one end, possibly a read error. The genes are TRBV25-1 and TRBJ1-2; unclear D gene. Germline CDR1 and CDR2: MGHDK and SYGVNS. The CDR3 loop spans 12 amino acids. For the CDR3, the DNA is TGTGTCAGCACTGAGGGAGCGGGGGGCTACACCTTC. It specifies CVSTEGAGGYTF.

The chain uses TRBV6-5 and TRBJ1-2; TRBD1 might be the D (6 bases). With 6 bases removed from V and 3 bases from J, the gap between germline ends came to 14 bases. This CDR3 has 14 residues. The V gene's germline CDR1 is MNHEY and CDR2 SVGAGI. The CDR3 reads CASSLTGRDYGYTF. The CDR3 DNA sequence: TGTGCCAGCAGCCTTACAGGGCGAGACTATGGCTACACCTTC.

There are a few counts of this clone. The chain has TRBV6-6 and TRBJ2-1; no clear D. Germline assignment: CDR1 MNHNY and CDR2 SVGAGI (reference sequence). The CDR3 consists of 14 residues. V was clipped by 0 bases and J by 10 bases, with 13 bases between them. DNA for the CDR3: TGTGCCAGCAGTTACTCGAGGCTAGATAACGAGCAGTTCTTC. Its protein product is CASSYSRLDNEQFF.